Sequencing of this T cell receptor beta chain was carried out in a study of regulatory T cells in long-lasting Graves disease. Time point of the sample: newly diagnosed GD, antithyroid drugs for less than 3 months. Scientists built the TCR library using RNA that was extracted from PBMCs. V lost 4 bases to trimming and J lost 10 bases, with 19 bases between them. This CDR3 contains 14 residues. Arm-PCR of CDR3 regions and iRepertoire HTBI primers were the basis on which TCR beta libraries were built. Using its own MiXCR run on the multiplex PCR reads, TCRdb lists one record per CDR3 protein. The sample has roughly 410,000 distinct CDR3 sequences, approximately 16% seen once. The table lists this clonotype with many counts. The sample was also reused in another study, on T cells in Graves' hyperthyroidism and ophthalmopathy.

Sample: peripheral blood mononuclear cells (PBMCs), taken at new diagnosis, from a patient treated with antithyroid drugs. This TCR was sampled from a woman in her thirties or forties with Graves disease. The chain couples TRBV12-3 or TRBV12-4 to TRBJ1-2; a weak D match, TRBD1 (6 bases). CDR3 bases: TGTGCCAGCAGTTCATCAGGGACATACTCAATCTACACCTTC. It codes for CASSSSGTYSIYTF.